The next 16 T cell receptor beta chains were all read from a single sample in a study of cytomegalovirus exposure and HLA in healthy donors. The PCR contained 60 Vbeta and 13 Jbeta primers. Sequencing was performed with immunoSEQ multiplex PCR; in TCRdb, only in-frame clones are kept and a portion is missing. The sample lists some 150,000 clones; 82% were seen once. The specimen was PBMCs. The receptors stem from a middle-aged man in good health and CMV-seropositive.

This chain links TRBV19 with TRBJ1-2; D is possibly TRBD1 (5 bases). Trimming shortened V by 2 bases and J by 8 bases, and 15 bases separated the two germline ends. Germline V CDR1 and CDR2: LNHDA, SQIVND (reference sequence). The CDR3 runs to 14 residues. CDR3 coding DNA: TGTGCCAGTAGTATAAGGCAGGGAGGAGGCGGCTACACCTTC. Translation gives CASSIRQGGGGYTF.

This rearrangement joins TRBV10-3 to TRBJ2-5; a weak D match, TRBD1 (6 bases). V was cut by 4 bases and J by 5 bases, with 14 bases left in between. CDR1 and CDR2 from the germline V gene are ENHRY and SYGVKD. The CDR3 runs 14 residues. CDR3 residues: CAISGPPGEETQYF. DNA of the CDR3: TGTGCCATCAGTGGGCCCCCAGGGGAGGAGACCCAGTACTTC.

This clone turned up a few times. This chain links TRBV5-1 with TRBJ1-1, with 12 bases lining up with TRBD1. V gave up 4 bases and J gave up 11 bases; unmatched junction bases: 12. This CDR3 is built from 15 residues. Germline values: CDR1 SGHRS, CDR2 YFSETQ. CDR3 loop: CASSLVPGQGALAFF. The CDR3, as DNA: TGCGCCAGCAGCCTTGTCCCGGGACAGGGGGCTTTGGCTTTCTTT.

This clone has more than one count but fewer than ten. Other DNA sequences of this sample code for an identical CDR3. The rearrangement links TRBV6-5 to TRBJ1-1, with a weak D call TRBD1 (5 bases). This CDR3 is built from 13 residues. V lost 2 bases to trimming and J lost 1 base, with 5 bases between them. Germline V gene data show CDR1 as MNHEY and CDR2 as SVGAGI. This CDR3 reads CASSYGQNTEAFF. In DNA form, the CDR3 reads TGTGCCAGCAGTTACGGACAGAACACTGAAGCTTTCTTT.

V usage is TRBV5-6 and J usage is TRBJ1-1; D is unresolved. This CDR3 region has 14 residues. Trimming removed 4 bases at V and 1 base at J, with 11 bases between. The V gene's germline CDR1 is SGHDT and CDR2 YYEEEE. The CDR3: CASSRTVRNTEAFF. As DNA, the CDR3 is TGTGCCAGCAGCCGAACAGTCAGGAACACTGAAGCTTTCTTT. Combining the CDR3 with reference TRBV5-6 and TRBJ1-1 gives the whole variable domain DAGVTQSPTHLIKTRGQQVTLRCSPKSGHDTVSWYQQALGQGPQFIFQYYEEEERQRGNFPDRFSGHQFPNYSSELNVNALLLGDSALYLCASSRTVRNTEAFFGQGTRLTVV.

In this sample, this clone turned up a few times. The J gene is TRBJ2-5, the V gene TRBV28, with D tentatively TRBD2 (5 bases). Trimming stripped 6 bases from V and 1 base from J, with 15 bases between. The CDR3 spans 15 residues. Germline V gene lookup returns CDR1 MDHEN and CDR2 SYDVKM. CDR3 nucleotides: TGTGCCAGCAGCCTATTCGGGGATGGCCAAGAGACCCAGTACTTC. As protein: CASSLFGDGQETQYF.

This clone was detected only a few times. The chain employs TRBV5-1 and TRBJ2-3, with D possibly matching TRBD2 (7 bases). Trimming removed 2 bases at V and 6 bases at J, with 16 bases between. From germline, CDR1 is SGHRS and CDR2 YFSETQ. The CDR3 has 15 amino acids. The CDR3: CASSFRGGAMDTQYF. In DNA, the CDR3 is TGCGCCAGCAGCTTCCGTGGGGGGGCCATGGATACGCAGTATTTT.

The chain couples TRBV7-3 to TRBJ2-7; TRBD2 is a possible D gene (5 bases). This CDR3 is built from 13 residues. The V and J ends lost 2 bases and 4 bases respectively, with 9 bases between them. CDR1 and CDR2 (germline): SGHTA, FQGTGA. CDR3 coding DNA: TGTGCCAGCAGCTTATTTTCGGGGTACGAGCAGTACTTC. This gives the protein CASSLFSGYEQYF.

The J gene is TRBJ2-5, the V gene TRBV18; the D gene is possibly TRBD1 (6 bases). CDR3 length equals 13 residues. Germline V CDR1 and CDR2: KGHSH, LQKENI. The V and J ends lost 4 bases and 2 bases respectively, with 8 bases between them. The chain's CDR3 is CASSRDTQETQYF. The CDR3, as DNA: TGTGCCAGCTCACGGGACACTCAAGAGACCCAGTACTTC.

The chain employs TRBV19 and TRBJ1-1, with 8 bases that match TRBD1. Trimming removed 4 bases from V and 1 base from J; junction bases left unmatched: 8. The germline V gene has CDR1 LNHDA and CDR2 SQIVND (reference sequence). The CDR3 is 16 amino acids. The CDR3 coding sequence is TGTGCCAGTAGTAGGGACAGGACCTCCTCGAACACTGAAGCTTTCTTT. Its protein is CASSRDRTSSNTEAFF.

V and J are TRBV4-2 and TRBJ2-1; 11 bases line up with TRBD1. Germline V gene lookup returns CDR1 LGHNA and CDR2 YNFKEQ. V was clipped by 0 bases and J by 3 bases; unmatched bases: 1. The CDR3 consists of 16 residues. CDR3 nucleotide sequence: TGTGCCAGCAGCCAAGACGGGACAGGGGGCTACAATGAGCAGTTCTTC. Translated, it gives CASSQDGTGGYNEQFF.

The rearrangement uses TRBV10-3 and TRBJ1-2, with 10 positions matching TRBD1. This CDR3 has 16 residues. J gave up 4 bases and V 3 bases, and 8 bases lay outside the gene matches. Germline V gene sequence: CDR1 ENHRY, CDR2 SYGVKD. CDR3 sequence (DNA): TGTGCCATCAGTGATACGTCGGGACAGGGGACCTATGGCTACACCTTC. Residues: CAISDTSGQGTYGYTF.

The chain uses TRBV2 and TRBJ2-1, with 8 nucleotides matching TRBD1. V lost 6 bases to trimming and J lost 9 bases; unmatched junction nucleotides: 13. CDR3 length: 15 amino acids. Germline V gives CDR1 SNHLY, CDR2 FYNNEI. The CDR3 nucleotides read TGTGCCAGCAGGGGGGTGGGCAGGGGGCAAGGTGAGCAGTTCTTC. Translation: CASRGVGRGQGEQFF. The whole variable domain, remainder taken from reference TRBV2 and TRBJ2-1, is EPEVTQTPSHQVTQMGQEVILRCVPISNHLYFYWYRQILGQKVEFLVSFYNNEISEKSEIFDDQFSVERPDGSNFTLKIRSTKLEDSAMYFCASRGVGRGQGEQFFGPGTRLTVL.

The count of this clone is one. This chain uses TRBV11-2 with TRBJ2-7; TRBD1 aligns across 11 bases. The germline V gene has CDR1 SGHAT and CDR2 FQNNGV. There are 19 residues in the CDR3. Trimming cost V 5 bases and J 1 base; bases outside gene matches: 16. Here the CDR3 DNA reads TGTGCCAGCAGCCCCGTGGACAGGGGGCGCGGTCTTTCATCCTACGAGCAGTACTTC. It yields the protein CASSPVDRGRGLSSYEQYF.

The rearrangement links TRBV28 to TRBJ1-5; 9 nucleotides match TRBD1. This CDR3 spans 14 amino acids. Losses at the gene ends were 4 bases for V and 5 bases for J; bases not matched to a gene: 3. Looked up from germline, CDR1 is MDHEN and CDR2 is SYDVKM. Written as DNA, the CDR3 is TGTGCCAGCAGTTCGGGACAGGGCGATCAGCCCCAGCATTTT. Translation: CASSSGQGDQPQHF. Full variable domain (outside the CDR3, taken from reference TRBV28 and TRBJ1-5): DVKVTQSSRYLVKRTGEKVFLECVQDMDHENMFWYRQDPGLGLRLIYFSYDVKMKEKGDIPEGYSVSREKKERFSLILESASTNQTSMYLCASSSGQGDQPQHFGDGTRLSIL.

V usage is TRBV5-5 and J usage is TRBJ1-5; TRBD1 matches 9 bases. The length of the CDR3 is 16 residues. From germline, CDR1 is SGHKS and CDR2 YYEKEE (reference sequence). After removal of 2 bases from V and 1 base from J, the junction contained 4 bases not matched to a gene. CDR3 DNA: TGTGCCAGCAGCTTTTCTGGACAGGGGAGCAATCAGCCCCAGCATTTT. As protein: CASSFSGQGSNQPQHF.